The 17 T cell receptor beta chains below were found in one sample sequenced in a study of cytomegalovirus exposure and HLA in healthy donors. Repertoires were generated with immunoSEQ multiplex PCR, while TCRdb's copy carries only in-frame clones and drops some. The sample has 100,000 or so clones, 86% seen once; the top ten hold roughly 4.2%. The material sequenced was PBMCs. All receptors derive from a woman aged 18-30 years in good health and CMV-seropositive.

The chain carries TRBV5-1 and TRBJ1-1, with D maybe TRBD1 (5 bases). The germline V gene encodes CDR1 SGHRS and CDR2 YFSETQ. Deletions cut 5 bases from V and 2 bases from J, with 13 bases between. The CDR3 has 14 residues. The CDR3 region has the DNA TGCGCCAGCAGTACCCTAAGGGGTAACACTGAAGCTTTCTTT. Its protein product is CASSTLRGNTEAFF.

This chain links TRBV19 with TRBJ1-1; TRBD1 might be the D (5 bases). The CDR3 loop spans 14 amino acids. Germline V gene data show CDR1 as LNHDA and CDR2 as SQIVND (reference sequence). Between the trimmed V and J ends, which lost 4 bases and 5 bases, there was a span of 14 bases. The CDR3 spells CASSNGGRGTEAFF. CDR3 DNA: TGTGCCAGTAGTAATGGTGGACGGGGGACTGAAGCTTTCTTT.

The chain is built from TRBV6-5 and TRBJ1-1, with TRBD1 matching 10 bases. The CDR3 totals 14 residues. Germline CDR1 reads MNHEY; CDR2 reads SVGAGI. V lost 5 bases, J lost 11 bases, and 11 bases stayed unmatched. CDR3 DNA sequence: TGTGCCAGCAGTAGCTCCGGGACAGGGGTCGGCGCTTTCTTT. This translates into CASSSSGTGVGAFF.

The rearrangement uses TRBV5-1 and TRBJ1-4; TRBD1 might be the D (6 bases). CDR3 length: 14 amino acids. Germline assignment: CDR1 SGHRS and CDR2 YFSETQ. V lost 0 bases to trimming and J lost 8 bases, with 11 bases between them. In DNA, the CDR3 is TGCGCCAGCAGCTTGGAAAGGGGGAACGAAAAACTGTTTTTT. It translates to CASSLERGNEKLFF.

CDR3 protein: CASSDRVIDEQFF. CDR3 nucleotide sequence: TGTGCCAGCAGTGACAGGGTTATTGATGAGCAGTTCTTC. The V gene is TRBV6-1, the J gene TRBJ2-1; possibly TRBD1 for D (5 bases). V was pared by 3 bases and J by 8 bases, with 11 bases between. The CDR3 has 13 residues. The germline CDR1 and CDR2 sequences are MNHNS and SASEGT.

The genes are TRBV10-3 and TRBJ1-5; D gene ambiguous. The CDR3 runs to 15 residues. Germline V gives CDR1 ENHRY, CDR2 SYGVKD. With 0 bases removed from V and 3 bases from J, the gap between germline ends came to 9 bases. The CDR3 region has the DNA TGTGCCATCAGTGAGTCTGGGCAGGCCAATCAGCCCCAGCATTTT. Protein: CAISESGQANQPQHF.

The CDR3 DNA reads as TGTGCCAGCAGGGGGACAGGGGAACAGCCCCAGCATTTT. Translation gives CASRGTGEQPQHF. The rearrangement links TRBV2 to TRBJ1-5; 10 nucleotides line up with TRBD1. V lost 6 bases, J lost 7 bases, and 3 bases stayed unmatched. Germline loops: CDR1 SNHLY, CDR2 FYNNEI. The CDR3 covers 13 residues. The variable domain in full, completed from reference TRBV2 and TRBJ1-5, reads EPEVTQTPSHQVTQMGQEVILRCVPISNHLYFYWYRQILGQKVEFLVSFYNNEISEKSEIFDDQFSVERPDGSNFTLKIRSTKLEDSAMYFCASRGTGEQPQHFGDGTRLSIL.

This chain connects TRBV11-3 to TRBJ2-3, with a tentative D call TRBD1 (6 bases). V dropped 5 bases and J dropped 2 bases, with 23 bases sitting between them. Germline CDR1 SGHNT, CDR2 YENEEA. This CDR3 has 18 residues. The CDR3 bases are TGTGCCAGCAGCCGGCTTCCGGGACATACTTCTGACACAGATACGCAGTATTTT. Translated, it gives CASSRLPGHTSDTDTQYF.

The chain is built from TRBV5-1 and TRBJ2-7, with TRBD1 matching 12 bases. The CDR3 runs to 14 residues. J gave up 7 bases and V 4 bases, and 6 bases lay outside the gene matches. Germline V CDR1 and CDR2: SGHRS, YFSETQ. Written as DNA, the CDR3 is TGCGCCAGCAGCCGGGGACAGGGGGCGTGGGAGCAGTACTTC. It is translated as CASSRGQGAWEQYF. The full variable domain, in which reference TRBV5-1 and TRBJ2-7 provide the parts outside the CDR3, is KAGVTQTPRYLIKTRGQQVTLSCSPISGHRSVSWYQQTPGQGLQFLFEYFSETQRNKGNFPGRFSGRQFSNSRSEMNVSTLELGDSALYLCASSRGQGAWEQYFGPGTRLTVT.

The chain employs TRBV7-9 and TRBJ2-2, with a weak D call TRBD1 (5 bases). Germline CDR1 is SEHNR and CDR2 is FQNEAQ (reference sequence). The CDR3 loop spans 14 amino acids. The germline V and J ends were trimmed by 5 bases and 4 bases, with 11 bases remaining between them. DNA for the CDR3: TGTGCCAGCAGCCGAGACAGCAGCACCGGGGAGCTGTTTTTT. Translation: CASSRDSSTGELFF.

V and J are TRBV5-1 and TRBJ2-1; 16 positions agree with TRBD2. Germline V gene data show CDR1 as SGHRS and CDR2 as YFSETQ. The CDR3 loop spans 20 amino acids. The ends lost 4 bases at V and 4 bases at J; junction bases unmatched: 14. This CDR3 is CASSQGGLAGGPGRYNEQFF. DNA for the CDR3: TGCGCCAGCAGCCAAGGGGGACTAGCGGGAGGGCCAGGGCGGTACAATGAGCAGTTCTTC.

The gene calls are TRBV7-8 and TRBJ2-7; 10 nucleotides align to TRBD1. V lost 2 bases and J lost 6; bases outside the gene matches: 10. The CDR3 has 16 amino acids. CDR1 SGHVS and CDR2 FQNEAQ come from the germline V gene. The CDR3 loop reads CASSLTRGQGVREQYF. DNA for the CDR3: TGTGCCAGCAGCTTAACTCGTGGACAGGGGGTGCGCGAGCAGTACTTC.

The J gene is TRBJ2-7, the V gene TRBV4-1; 7 nucleotides match TRBD1. This CDR3 contains 15 residues. Per the germline V gene, CDR1 is MGHRA and CDR2 is YSYEKL. The J segment lost 3 bases and the V segment lost 0 bases, leaving 5 bases of the junction unmatched. The CDR3 spells CASSQDGQANYEQYF. DNA of the CDR3: TGCGCCAGCAGCCAAGATGGACAGGCCAACTACGAGCAGTACTTC.

This clone has only a few counts. The chain uses TRBV7-2 and TRBJ2-7; 9 bases agree with TRBD1. This CDR3 contains 14 residues. The germline CDR1 and CDR2 sequences are SGHTA and FQGNSA. V shed 3 bases, J shed 7 bases, and the junction held 7 bases outside the gene matches. The CDR3 DNA sequence: TGTGCCAGCAGCTTTGGGACAGGGCCGCGTGAGCAGTACTTC. It is translated as CASSFGTGPREQYF.

The table lists this clone with a count of one. The genes are TRBV2 and TRBJ2-1; tentative D call: TRBD2 (6 bases). From germline, CDR1 is SNHLY and CDR2 FYNNEI. V shed 6 bases and J shed 1 base, with 10 bases lying between them. The CDR3 covers 14 residues. DNA for the CDR3: TGTGCCAGCAGGCGGGGAAATTCCTACAATGAGCAGTTCTTC. This codes for CASRRGNSYNEQFF. The entire variable domain, with the rest obtained from reference TRBV2 and TRBJ2-1, is as follows: EPEVTQTPSHQVTQMGQEVILRCVPISNHLYFYWYRQILGQKVEFLVSFYNNEISEKSEIFDDQFSVERPDGSNFTLKIRSTKLEDSAMYFCASRRGNSYNEQFFGPGTRLTVL.

This chain connects TRBV5-1 to TRBJ1-4, with D possibly matching TRBD1 (5 bases). CDR1 is SGHRS and CDR2 is YFSETQ in the germline V gene. V lost 4 bases to trimming and J lost 2 bases, with 9 bases between them. The CDR3 totals 14 residues. The CDR3 protein is CASSQGLTNEKLFF. In nucleotides, the CDR3 is TGCGCCAGCAGCCAGGGACTGACTAATGAAAAACTGTTTTTT.

CDR3 sequence (DNA): TGCGCCAGCAGCCAAGTGGGACTGGGGGGCTACACCTTC. Encoded protein: CASSQVGLGGYTF. The chain couples TRBV4-1 to TRBJ1-2; TRBD1 might be the D (5 bases). Trimming removed 1 base at V and 8 bases at J, with 11 bases between. Germline lookup yields CDR1 MGHRA and CDR2 YSYEKL. The CDR3 has 13 amino acids.